A single sample is the source of the 15 T cell receptor beta chains below, sequenced in a study of long-term antiretroviral therapy in people with HIV. Survey-level resolution applied to immunoSEQ assay v3.0. Data came from immunoSEQ multiplex PCR; TCRdb stores just in-frame clones and leaves some out. In the table there are more than 25,000 clones, around 80% of which are singletons. The input for sequencing was unsorted PBMCs, taken 3 years after starting antiretroviral therapy. Source of these receptors: a man aged 35 to 55 with HIV.

The genes are TRBV11-2 and TRBJ2-2, with D possibly TRBD1 on 7 matching bases. The CDR3 is 16 residues long. V lost 7 bases to trimming and J lost 3 bases, with 18 bases between them. Germline CDR1 and CDR2: SGHAT and FQNNGV. In nucleotides, the CDR3 is TGTGCCAGCAATGAGCAGGGGGGACAGTACACCGGGGAGCTGTTTTTT. Encoded protein: CASNEQGGQYTGELFF.

The rearrangement links TRBV4-1 to TRBJ1-5; a weak D match, TRBD1 (6 bases). Germline V gene lookup returns CDR1 MGHRA and CDR2 YSYEKL. The CDR3 contains 14 residues. Trimming took 2 bases from V and 1 from J, leaving 6 bases between them. Here the CDR3 reads CASSQQGSNQPQHF. The CDR3 nucleotides read TGCGCCAGCAGCCAACAGGGGAGCAATCAGCCCCAGCATTTT.

The chain is built from TRBV28 and TRBJ2-5; no clear D. Deletions cut 9 bases from V and 1 base from J, with 18 bases between. The V gene's germline CDR1 is MDHEN and CDR2 SYDVKM. The CDR3 is 15 amino acids. CDR3 DNA: TGTGCCAGTAAATTCGGCCCCGGAAGCCAAGAGACCCAGTACTTC. This gives the protein CASKFGPGSQETQYF.

This clone appeared a few times. The gene calls are TRBV7-2 and TRBJ2-7; D not certain. CDR1 and CDR2 (germline): SGHTA, FQGNSA. The CDR3 has 15 amino acids. Trimming pared 0 bases from V and 7 bases from J, leaving 16 bases between. The CDR3 loop reads CASSLAIGGSWEQYF. As DNA, the CDR3 is TGTGCCAGCAGCTTAGCGATTGGCGGCAGCTGGGAGCAGTACTTC.

The rearrangement joins TRBV29-1 to TRBJ2-5, with TRBD1 as a possible D gene (5 bases). Germline loops: CDR1 SQVTM, CDR2 ANQGSEA. V lost 4 bases and J lost 3, with 9 bases in between. The CDR3 spans 12 residues. CDR3 DNA: TGCAGCGTTGTATCGGACAAAGAGACCCAGTACTTC. Translated: CSVVSDKETQYF.

The chain employs TRBV4-3 and TRBJ1-1, with 7 positions matching TRBD1. This CDR3 comprises 14 residues. CDR1 and CDR2 (germline): LGHNA, YSLEER. V was clipped by 1 base and J by 10 bases; unmatched bases: 9. CDR3 region: CASSQGRRQGLAFF. CDR3 DNA: TGCGCCAGCAGCCAAGGACGGAGACAGGGCCTAGCTTTCTTT.

V is TRBV6-5 and J is TRBJ2-1; 9 bases map to TRBD2. V shed 4 bases, J shed 6 bases, and the junction held 7 bases outside the gene matches. Germline V gene data show CDR1 as MNHEY and CDR2 as SVGAGI. The CDR3 loop spans 15 amino acids. CDR3 region: CASSSRVTSGNEQFF. Here the CDR3 DNA reads TGTGCCAGCAGTTCTAGGGTGACTAGCGGCAATGAGCAGTTCTTC.

V usage is TRBV5-1 and J usage is TRBJ2-7; 7 bases align to TRBD2. The CDR3 runs to 14 residues. Germline CDR1 is SGHRS and CDR2 is YFSETQ. V trimming: 3 bases; J trimming: 2 bases; junction bases outside the gene matches: 5. Here the CDR3 reads CASSWAGETYEQYF. DNA for the CDR3: TGCGCCAGCAGCTGGGCGGGGGAGACCTACGAGCAGTACTTC.

The V gene is TRBV5-1, the J gene TRBJ2-3, with 8 bases fitting TRBD1. Germline-derived CDR1 and CDR2 are SGHRS and YFSETQ. V trimming: 0 bases; J trimming: 2 bases; junction bases outside the gene matches: 5. The CDR3 is 16 amino acids. The CDR3 nucleotides are TGCGCCAGCAGCTTGGGACAGGGGTCCGCCACAGATACGCAGTATTTT. Protein sequence: CASSLGQGSATDTQYF.

Here the CDR3 DNA reads TGCGCCAGCAGCCAAGACCGGGACCCTAACACCGGGGAGCTGTTTTTT. This translates into CASSQDRDPNTGELFF. The chain has TRBV4-3 and TRBJ2-2, with D tentatively TRBD1 or TRBD2 (5 bases each). The CDR3 runs to 16 residues. V was cut by 0 bases and J by 2 bases, with 10 bases left in between. In germline, CDR1 is LGHNA, CDR2 YSLEER.

The chain links TRBV12-5 to TRBJ1-5; TRBD1 agrees at 9 bases. The germline V gene has CDR1 LGHNT and CDR2 FRNRAP. This CDR3 is 15 amino acids long. V dropped 7 bases and J dropped 4; count of bases not matched to a gene: 8. CDR3 nucleotide sequence: TGTGCTAGTGCCCCGGGAGGGACAGGGAATCAGCCCCAGCATTTT. Its translation: CASAPGGTGNQPQHF.

This chain joins TRBV19 and TRBJ1-1; no definite D call. Germline V CDR1 and CDR2: LNHDA, SQIVND (reference sequence). The CDR3 runs 13 residues. With 5 bases removed from V and 1 base from J, the gap between germline ends came to 8 bases. This CDR3 is CASSLQPNTEAFF. The CDR3 coding sequence is TGTGCCAGTAGTCTCCAGCCGAACACTGAAGCTTTCTTT.

This chain uses TRBV6-1 with TRBJ1-1, with D maybe TRBD1 (5 bases). Germline V CDR1 and CDR2: MNHNS, SASEGT. The V end lost 6 bases, the J end lost 5 bases, and 13 bases lay between the germline ends. CDR3 length: 13 amino acids. CDR3 protein: CASSFGAGTEAFF. The CDR3 coding sequence is TGTGCCAGCAGCTTCGGGGCAGGGACTGAAGCTTTCTTT.

The rearrangement links TRBV18 to TRBJ2-6; D is undetermined. V lost 2 bases to trimming and J lost 0 bases, with 8 bases between them. CDR3 length: 16 residues. In germline, CDR1 is KGHSH, CDR2 LQKENI. The CDR3 DNA reads TGTGCCAGCTCACCAATGGCCAGCTCTGGGGCCAACGTCCTGACTTTC. Its translation is CASSPMASSGANVLTF.

The chain employs TRBV2 and TRBJ1-2; TRBD1 matches 9 bases. Looked up from germline, CDR1 is SNHLY and CDR2 is FYNNEI. This CDR3 has 13 residues. V was pared by 6 bases and J by 4 bases, with 3 bases of the junction left unmatched. This CDR3 is CASRETGGYGYTF. CDR3 DNA sequence: TGTGCCAGCAGGGAGACAGGGGGCTATGGCTACACCTTC.